One T cell receptor beta chain is described in this entry. This clone came up once. Its antigen is currently not known. Within one base of it there is no much larger clone, and no base qualities were kept. Patients with autoimmune disease history or receiving systemic immunosuppression were excluded from the trial. Peripheral blood for TCR sequencing was drawn from every dose cohort at baseline, at cycle 4 day 1 and at cycle 7 day 1. Samples came from an open-label, multicenter, first-in-human phase I dose-escalation trial of ivuxolimab. Adults with locally advanced or metastatic melanoma, renal cell carcinoma, hepatocellular carcinoma or head and neck squamous cell carcinoma were enrolled in the trial. Before TCR sequencing, CD4+ T cells and CD8+ T cells were sorted from peripheral blood as separate populations. These data come from a study of OX40 agonist ivuxolimab in advanced cancers. Regarding the study in general: The costimulatory receptor OX40 (CD134) was targeted by ivuxolimab, a fully human IgG2 agonistic monoclonal antibody. Intravenous ivuxolimab was administered to patients every 2 weeks at six dose levels: 0.01, 0.1, 0.3, 1.5, 3 and 10 mg/kg. Of the approximately 50 dose-escalation patients, hepatocellular carcinoma was present in some 19, melanoma in around 15, renal cell carcinoma in 9 and head and neck cancer in 9. In the dose-escalation cohort, roughly 82% of patients were male, and the mean age was 60 years with a range of roughly 20 to 79. Patients were allowed to have had prior anti-PD-1, anti-PD-L1 or anti-CTLA-4 therapy, and around 41% of the dose-escalation patients had previously received checkpoint inhibitors. Partial responses occurred in three dose-escalation patients: two with cutaneous melanoma and one with hepatocellular carcinoma. Peripheral TCRbeta sequencing was intended to test whether TCR sequence diversity was altered and clonal T-cell expansion was caused by ivuxolimab. The paper reports the monotherapy dose-escalation portion (N of about 50 patients) of the phase I ivuxolimab trial. Findings and caveats that apply to the study as a whole: After ivuxolimab, more expanded clones were found on average in CD8+ T cells than in CD4+ T cells. The antigen specificity of the peripheral T cells that underwent clonal expansion was not determined. At doses of 0.1 to 3.0 mg/kg, clonal expansion of both CD4+ and CD8+ T cells in blood was seen between baseline and week 6. In the 0.1-3.0 mg/kg groups, partial responders were among the patients with the lowest normalized peripheral clonal expansion, particularly in CD8+ T cells. Low levels of normalized T-cell clonal expansion were also shown by some nonresponding patients.

V is cut back by 5 bases and J by 1 base, with 9 bases in the junction unmatched. The CDR3 runs 16 residues from the cysteine to the phenylalanine. The retained sequence is limited to the CDR3, 48 bases, with the frame set at the first base. CDR1 is given as LNHNV and CDR2 as YYDKDF, both from the germline V gene (reference sequence). Genomic DNA was extracted from sorted cells for sequencing of the TCRbeta CDR3 region. TCRbeta CDR3 regions were sequenced using the immunoSEQ Assay. TCRdb stores this immuneACCESS table with in-frame sequences only. Part of the clones is absent; in the studies checked, under half of the shortfall reflects unresolved V genes, and no reason is known for the rest. In all, the sample holds some 15,000 clones, and roughly 79% of those were seen once. Roughly 30% of the sample comes from the top ten.

Sequences were derived from CD4+ or CD8+ T cells sorted from blood, sampled in a trial of the OX40 agonist ivuxolimab. The sequence was obtained from an adult with an advanced solid tumor such as melanoma, head and neck, liver or kidney cancer. Recombination joined TRBV15 with TRBJ1-1, and 8 junction bases match TRBD1. The CDR3 region has the sequence CATSFDRGQGNTEAFF. At the DNA level, the sequence is TGTGCCACCAGCTTTGACAGGGGCCAGGGGAACACTGAAGCTTTCTTT.